This T cell receptor (beta chain) was identified during a study of blood T cell repertoires in COVID-19. Looking at the study overall: Samples representing acute and convalescent COVID-19 were sourced from the United States, Italy and Spain. Sources were T cells, B-cell-depleted T cells, or PBMCs; the material itself was cDNA or gDNA.

Original handling: Reference gene primer amplification gave estimated nucleated cell counts. Data came from immunoSEQ multiplex PCR; TCRdb stores just in-frame clones and leaves some out. V and J calls and clone size are those listed in that table; D and trimming were worked out from the DNA. The repertoire holds 65,000 or so clones, with approximately 84% as singletons. The sample consisted of peripheral blood. The receptor was derived from a man aged 55 to 70 with acute or convalescent COVID-19.

The CDR3 sequence is CATSDRTGTRNPYGYTF. CDR3 coding DNA: TGTGCCACCAGTGACCGAACGGGGACTCGTAACCCCTATGGCTACACCTTC. The V and J genes are TRBV24-1 and TRBJ1-2; maybe TRBD1 (5 bases). The CDR3 is 17 amino acids. Germline-derived CDR1 and CDR2 are KGHDR and SFDVKD. V lost 4 bases to trimming and J lost 4 bases, with 21 bases between them.